The 14 T cell receptor beta chains given below trace back to one sample, sequenced in a study of Ad26.COV2.S vaccination and SARS-CoV-2 variants. Libraries were prepared by immunoSEQ multiplex PCR; TCRdb keeps only in-frame clonotypes and omits some of them. This table holds over 110,000 clones, 86% found once. The sample consisted of peripheral blood, taken after recovery from COVID-19. Receptors originate from a human donor who had recovered from COVID-19.

The chain recombines TRBV5-6 with TRBJ2-2, with TRBD1 as a possible D gene (5 bases). The V gene lost 1 base and the J gene lost 3 bases, with 10 bases spanning the gap. From germline, CDR1 is SGHDT and CDR2 YYEEEE. The CDR3 runs to 15 residues. The CDR3 sequence: CASSLKGVDTGELFF. CDR3 DNA: TGTGCCAGCAGCTTGAAAGGGGTCGACACCGGGGAGCTGTTTTTT.

The CDR3, as DNA: TGCGCCAGCAGCGGCGGGACAGGGATCCAGCCCCAGCATTTT. This sequence encodes CASSGGTGIQPQHF. The V gene is TRBV4-1, the J gene TRBJ1-5; 9 nucleotides match TRBD1. CDR1 MGHRA and CDR2 YSYEKL come from the germline V gene. Trimming took 5 bases from V and 7 from J; bases not matched to a gene: 6. The CDR3 length is 14 residues.

This chain uses TRBV3-1 (or the pseudogene TRBV3-2) with TRBJ2-5; D could derive from TRBD1 or TRBD2 (5 bases each). This CDR3 contains 17 residues. CDR1 is LGHDT and CDR2 is YNNKEL in the germline V gene (reference sequence). Trimming pared 5 bases from V and 1 base from J, leaving 20 bases between. In nucleotides, the CDR3 is TGTGCCAGCAGCACTCAGGCCAAGGCCGGGGCCCAAGAGACCCAGTACTTC. It yields the protein CASSTQAKAGAQETQYF.

Only a few counts were recorded for this clone. The gene calls are TRBV28 and TRBJ1-1; possibly TRBD1 for D (5 bases). The CDR3 has 16 amino acids. The V end was cut by 7 bases, the J end by 4 bases, with 22 bases between. The germline V gene encodes CDR1 MDHEN and CDR2 SYDVKM. CDR3 sequence: CASTLRGRKKGTEAFF. The CDR3 DNA sequence: TGTGCCAGCACTCTCCGGGGACGGAAGAAGGGCACTGAAGCTTTCTTT.

This clone was detected once. The rearrangement uses TRBV18 and TRBJ2-3; D is possibly TRBD2 (6 bases). V gave up 0 bases and J gave up 5 bases, with 15 bases separating them. The CDR3 loop spans 16 amino acids. Germline CDR1 and CDR2: KGHSH and LQKENI. CDR3 in amino acids: CASSPPGLDLEDTQYF. CDR3 in DNA: TGTGCCAGCTCACCACCGGGACTGGATTTAGAAGATACGCAGTATTTT.

The rearrangement uses TRBV5-4 and TRBJ1-1; 8 bases match TRBD1. Germline V gene lookup returns CDR1 SGHNT and CDR2 YYREEE (reference sequence). This CDR3 is built from 15 residues. V lost 2 bases to trimming and J lost 4 bases; unmatched junction nucleotides: 7. DNA of the CDR3: TGTGCCAGCAGCTTTCGGACAGGGCCGGGCACTGAAGCTTTCTTT. It yields the protein CASSFRTGPGTEAFF.

V is TRBV5-4 and J is TRBJ2-7; TRBD1 matches at 8 bases. The length of the CDR3 is 14 residues. CDR1 and CDR2 from the germline V gene are SGHNT and YYREEE (reference sequence). V dropped 3 bases and J dropped 2; count of bases not matched to a gene: 4. CDR3 loop: CASSSGQVPYEQYF. In DNA, the CDR3 is TGTGCCAGCAGCTCGGGACAGGTTCCCTACGAGCAGTACTTC.

The rearrangement uses TRBV28 and TRBJ1-2; D is ambiguous. V shed 7 bases and J shed 7 bases, with 16 bases lying between them. Germline V gene sequence: CDR1 MDHEN, CDR2 SYDVKM. This CDR3 is 13 amino acids long. CDR3 coding DNA: TGTGCCAGCAAAAGTGGGAAAGCAGGTGGCTACACCTTC. It yields the protein CASKSGKAGGYTF.

The CDR3 protein is CASSLDRGGANGYTF. The CDR3 nucleotides are TGTGCCAGCAGCTTAGACCGGGGTGGGGCGAATGGCTACACCTTC. The chain is built from TRBV11-2 and TRBJ1-2; tentatively, D is TRBD1 (5 bases). The CDR3 runs 15 residues. The germline gives CDR1 SGHAT, CDR2 FQNNGV. V was pared by 0 bases and J by 6 bases, with 14 bases between.

This clone has more than one count but fewer than ten. The genes are TRBV6-6 and TRBJ1-1; D ambiguous. Trimming removed 6 bases from V and 1 base from J, with 15 bases in between. Looked up from germline, CDR1 is MNHNY and CDR2 is SVGAGI (reference sequence). The CDR3 contains 15 residues. The CDR3 bases are TGTGCCAGCAGCGAAGGCGGGAGTAAGAACACTGAAGCTTTCTTT. This gives the protein CASSEGGSKNTEAFF.

V and J are TRBV10-3 and TRBJ1-1, with 9 nucleotides matching TRBD1. This CDR3 is built from 20 residues. The V segment lost 3 bases and the J segment 3 bases; nucleotides outside the gene matches: 20. Germline V gene lookup returns CDR1 ENHRY and CDR2 SYGVKD. DNA of the CDR3: TGTGCCATCAGTGACAGGGACAGGGAAAGATCAGCAGCCGGGGACACTGAAGCTTTCTTT. Encoded protein: CAISDRDRERSAAGDTEAFF.

V and J are TRBV11-3 and TRBJ2-7, with D possibly TRBD1 on 5 matching bases. The CDR3 contains 13 residues. Germline values: CDR1 SGHNT, CDR2 YENEEA. V was trimmed by 5 bases and J by 2 bases, leaving 10 bases between them. DNA for the CDR3: TGTGCCAGCAGCCCAGGGTTTGCCTACGAGCAGTACTTC. It yields the protein CASSPGFAYEQYF.

The chain is built from TRBV6-2 or TRBV6-3 and TRBJ2-6; D uncertain. The CDR3 covers 17 residues. Germline loops: CDR1 MNHEY, CDR2 SVGEGT. Trimming cost V 5 bases and J 0 bases, with 14 bases left between them. CDR3 amino acids: CASSTPGRSSGANVLTF. In DNA form, the CDR3 reads TGTGCCAGCAGTACACCGGGCCGAAGCTCTGGGGCCAACGTCCTGACTTTC.

The genes are TRBV5-8 and TRBJ1-1; TRBD1 matches at 9 bases. Looked up from germline, CDR1 is SGHTS and CDR2 is YDEGEE. This CDR3 region has 15 residues. After removal of 3 bases from V and 4 bases from J, the junction contained 7 bases not matched to a gene. CDR3 sequence reads: CASSSRTGVGTEAFF. As DNA, the CDR3 is TGTGCCAGCAGCTCAAGGACAGGGGTGGGCACTGAAGCTTTCTTT.